This passage covers 2 T cell receptor beta chains from one sample sequenced in a study of cytomegalovirus exposure and HLA in healthy donors. Use of 60 Vbeta and 13 Jbeta primers characterized the PCR. Repertoires were generated with immunoSEQ multiplex PCR, while TCRdb's copy carries only in-frame clones and drops some. Here the sample spans approximately 130,000 clones, around 77% being singletons. Sequencing used PBMCs. These TCRs come from a man between 18 and 35 years old in good health and CMV-seropositive.

The CDR3 bases are TGTGCCAGCAGGGGCGGGACAGGGACTGAAGCTTTCTTT. Encoded protein: CASRGGTGTEAFF. This rearrangement joins TRBV28 to TRBJ1-1, with 9 bases that match TRBD1. The V gene end was trimmed by 6 bases and the J gene end by 5 bases; junction bases not matched to a gene: 4. Per germline, CDR1 MDHEN and CDR2 SYDVKM. The CDR3 loop spans 13 amino acids. The complete variable domain, with remaining parts taken from reference TRBV28 and TRBJ1-1, reads DVKVTQSSRYLVKRTGEKVFLECVQDMDHENMFWYRQDPGLGLRLIYFSYDVKMKEKGDIPEGYSVSREKKERFSLILESASTNQTSMYLCASRGGTGTEAFFGQGTRLTVV.

The CDR3 sequence: CASSPDLETGKLFF. Written as DNA, the CDR3 is TGTGCCAGCAGCCCCGACCTAGAAACGGGGAAACTGTTTTTT. This chain uses TRBV7-9 with TRBJ1-4; no definite D call. Germline CDR1 SEHNR, CDR2 FQNEAQ (reference sequence). The V gene lost 5 bases and the J gene lost 11 bases, with 18 bases spanning the gap. The CDR3 loop spans 14 amino acids.